One sample yielded the 9 T cell receptor beta chains listed below, sequenced in a study of blood T cell repertoires in COVID-19. Sequenced by immunoSEQ multiplex PCR; TCRdb stores in-frame clones only, minus some. The sample includes 250,000 to 350,000 clones, roughly 86% of them seen just once. The source material was PBMCs or T cells enriched from blood (not recorded which). These receptors all stem from a woman under 30 who had recovered from COVID-19.

The chain links TRBV5-4 to TRBJ2-7, with 8 bases aligning to TRBD1. The CDR3 length is 15 residues. The V segment lost 4 bases and the J segment 0 bases; nucleotides outside the gene matches: 6. CDR1 and CDR2 (germline): SGHNT, YYREEE (reference sequence). CDR3 loop: CASSAADRASYEQYF. The CDR3 nucleotides are TGTGCCAGCAGCGCGGCGGACAGGGCCTCCTACGAGCAGTACTTC.

The chain recombines TRBV4-2 with TRBJ1-1, with a tentative D call TRBD1 (5 bases). Germline V CDR1 and CDR2: LGHNA, YNFKEQ. This CDR3 comprises 14 residues. V shed 1 base and J shed 7 bases, with 13 bases lying between them. CDR3 coding DNA: TGTGCCAGCAGCCAAGGGCAGACAGCCCATGAAGCTTTCTTT. Amino acid sequence: CASSQGQTAHEAFF.

The V gene is TRBV5-8, the J gene TRBJ2-1; D is ambiguous. Germline V lookup: CDR1 SGHTS, CDR2 YDEGEE. With 2 bases removed from V and 0 bases from J, the gap between germline ends came to 6 bases. The length of the CDR3 is 14 residues. The CDR3 DNA follows: TGTGCCAGCAGCTTTCTAACCTCCTACAATGAGCAGTTCTTC. Amino acids: CASSFLTSYNEQFF. Filled out from reference TRBV5-8 and TRBJ2-1, the complete variable domain reads EAGVTQSPTHLIKTRGQQATLRCSPISGHTSVYWYQQALGLGLQFLLWYDEGEERNRGNFPPRFSGRQFPNYSSELNVNALELEDSALYLCASSFLTSYNEQFFGPGTRLTVL.

The chain couples TRBV7-2 to TRBJ2-3, with 9 bases identical to TRBD2. Losses at the gene ends were 1 base for V and 4 bases for J; bases not matched to a gene: 3. The CDR3 runs 15 residues. CDR1 and CDR2 (germline): SGHTA, FQGNSA. The CDR3: CASSLVGGGADTQYF. CDR3 bases: TGTGCCAGCAGCTTAGTTGGCGGGGGGGCAGATACGCAGTATTTT.

The chain links TRBV15 to TRBJ1-4; 8 bases are a match to TRBD1. Per the germline V gene, CDR1 is LNHNV and CDR2 is YYDKDF (reference sequence). This CDR3 has 15 amino acids. The junction had 3 bases not matched to a gene; V was cut back by 1 base and J by 5 bases. DNA of the CDR3: TGTGCCACCAGCAGAGTCAGGGGGCTAAATGAAAAACTGTTTTTT. Encoded protein: CATSRVRGLNEKLFF.

The chain links TRBV28 to TRBJ1-2; D may be TRBD1 (6 bases). This CDR3 region has 15 residues. The germline V and J ends were trimmed by 6 bases and 2 bases, with 16 bases remaining between them. Per germline, CDR1 MDHEN and CDR2 SYDVKM. CDR3 sequence: CASSRDTLLNYGYTF. CDR3 bases: TGTGCCAGCAGCCGGGACACCCTATTGAACTATGGCTACACCTTC.

In this sample, this clone turned up once. J is TRBJ1-6 and V is TRBV24-1; weak D call: TRBD1 (5 bases). CDR1 and CDR2 (germline): KGHDR, SFDVKD. The CDR3 runs to 15 residues. V was clipped by 3 bases and J by 4 bases, with 9 bases between them. The CDR3 sequence: CATSDGQEYNSPLHF. CDR3 DNA sequence: TGTGCCACCAGTGATGGACAAGAGTATAATTCACCCCTCCACTTT.

V and J are TRBV6-6 and TRBJ2-7, with 10 positions matching TRBD2. With V trimmed by 6 bases and J by 4 bases, 6 bases remained unmatched. Germline CDR1 is MNHNY and CDR2 is SVGAGI (reference sequence). This CDR3 has 14 residues. The CDR3 DNA follows: TGTGCCAGCAGCCCCGGGACTAGCGATTACGAGCAGTACTTC. This encodes CASSPGTSDYEQYF.

This chain's CDR3 is CASSLQGALNYGYTF. In nucleotides, the CDR3 is TGTGCCAGCAGTTTACAGGGGGCGCTGAACTATGGCTACACCTTC. The chain combines TRBV9 with TRBJ1-2; 9 nucleotides match TRBD1. The CDR3 has 15 amino acids. Losses at the gene ends were 5 bases for V and 2 bases for J; bases not matched to a gene: 7. The V gene's germline CDR1 is SGDLS and CDR2 YYNGEE.